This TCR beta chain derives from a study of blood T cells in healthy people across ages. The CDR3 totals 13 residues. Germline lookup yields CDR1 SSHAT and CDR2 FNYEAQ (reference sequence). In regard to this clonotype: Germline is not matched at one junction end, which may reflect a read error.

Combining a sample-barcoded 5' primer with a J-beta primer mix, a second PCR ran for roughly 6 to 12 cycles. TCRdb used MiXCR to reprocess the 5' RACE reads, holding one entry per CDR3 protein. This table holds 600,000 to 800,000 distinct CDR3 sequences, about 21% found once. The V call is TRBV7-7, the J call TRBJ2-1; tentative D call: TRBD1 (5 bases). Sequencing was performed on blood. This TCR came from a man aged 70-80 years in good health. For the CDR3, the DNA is TGTGCTAGCAGCTACCGTAGGGGCAATGAGCAGTTCTTC. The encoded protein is CASSYRRGNEQFF.